Reported below is one T cell receptor (beta chain). What it binds is not known. This CDR3 contains 16 residues. CDR1 is KGHSH, CDR2 LQKENI, per germline. V lost 0 bases, J lost 5 bases, and 16 bases lay in between. With 60 Vbeta and 13 Jbeta primers, the PCR was carried out. The assay was immunoSEQ multiplex PCR, and TCRdb's table has in-frame clones only and misses some. The sample contains nearly 300,000 clones, roughly 88% of which appear only once. The entry originates in a study of cytomegalovirus exposure and HLA in healthy donors. In the study overall: Genotyping of roughly 400 donors showed that around 86% belonged to the Caucasian-associated ancestry cluster.

Study outcomes and limitations: Several of the most significant clusters appeared, in a later analysis, to be linked to common viral pathogens. A later analysis found that most CMV-associated TCR beta chains appeared HLA-restricted. Later analysis identified a missense DCLRE1C variant that was linked to TCR beta V- and J-gene trimming.

The chain has TRBV18 and TRBJ2-5; weak D call: TRBD2 (6 bases). This TCR was sampled from a man between 40 and 49 years old in good health and CMV-seropositive. The sequenced sample consisted of PBMCs. CDR3 residues: CASSPPEGIAGETQYF. The CDR3 coding sequence is TGTGCCAGCTCACCACCGGAGGGCATTGCAGGGGAGACCCAGTACTTC. Complete variable domain (other parts from reference TRBV18 and TRBJ2-5): NAGVMQNPRHLVRRRGQEARLRCSPMKGHSHVYWYRQLPEEGLKFMVYLQKENIIDESGMPKERFSAEFPKEGPSILRIQQVVRGDSAAYFCASSPPEGIAGETQYFGPGTRLLVL.